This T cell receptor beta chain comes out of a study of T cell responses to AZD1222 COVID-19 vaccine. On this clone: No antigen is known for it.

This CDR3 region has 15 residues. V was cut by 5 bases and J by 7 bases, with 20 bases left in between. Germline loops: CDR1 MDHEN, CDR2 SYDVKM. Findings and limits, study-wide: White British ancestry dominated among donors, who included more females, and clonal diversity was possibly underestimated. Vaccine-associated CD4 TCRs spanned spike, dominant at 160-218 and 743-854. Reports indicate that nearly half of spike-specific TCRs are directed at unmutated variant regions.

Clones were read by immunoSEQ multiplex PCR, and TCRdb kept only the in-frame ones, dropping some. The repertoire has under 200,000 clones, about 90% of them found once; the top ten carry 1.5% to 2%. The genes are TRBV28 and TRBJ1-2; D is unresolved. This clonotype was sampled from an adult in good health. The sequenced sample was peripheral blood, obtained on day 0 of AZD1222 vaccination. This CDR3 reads CASSTTDGRRGGYTF. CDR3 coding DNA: TGTGCCAGCAGTACAACAGACGGGCGGCGCGGTGGCTACACCTTC.